This T cell receptor (beta chain) appears in the sequencing data of a study of shared clonotypes between healthy human individuals. This CDR3 is 15 amino acids long. The germline V gene encodes CDR1 MNHEY and CDR2 SMNVEV (reference sequence). J lost 2 bases, V lost 5 bases, and 6 bases had no gene match. Assay: immunoSEQ multiplex PCR; the TCRdb copy retains only in-frame clones and omits some. The profile shows about 690,000 clones, around 91% of them singletons. Sequencing was performed on memory CD8+ T cells from PBMCs. Subset: CD45RO+ cells pooled with CCR7-negative TemRA cells. V is TRBV27 and J is TRBJ2-1; 7 bases fit TRBD2. This TCR came from a man younger than 35 in good health. Some clones in this sample may be carry-over from other donors' samples. CDR3 amino acids: CASSIAGRAYNEQFF. The CDR3 DNA follows: TGTGCCAGCAGTATAGCGGGTAGGGCCTACAATGAGCAGTTCTTC.